This record looks at one TCR beta chain sequence and its context. Antigen specificity is unknown. Naive CD8 cells comprised CD45RO-negative, CCR7-positively selected cells, excluding terminally differentiated effector memory CD45RA+ cells. This record comes from a study of shared clonotypes between healthy human individuals. Findings and caveats of the study: Sequencing of the sorted subsets was shown by rarefaction to be incomplete despite large depth. Sharing across a few donors was seen in 4% to 6.5% of naive CD4 clonotypes.

This table comes from immunoSEQ multiplex PCR, and its TCRdb copy is limited to in-frame clones, with some not included. The table has around 1.9 million clones, about 93% seen once. V lost 5 bases and J lost 6, with 14 bases in between. The CDR3 has 14 amino acids. CDR1 and CDR2 (germline): MNHEY, SMNVEV (reference sequence). J is TRBJ2-1 and V is TRBV27; tentatively, D is TRBD1 (6 bases). The TCR originated in a man aged 18 to 30 in good health. Some clones in this sample may be carry-over from other donors' samples. Sequencing was done on a sample of naive CD8+ T cells from PBMCs. DNA of the CDR3: TGTGCCAGCAGTACAGGGCGATTAATCAATGAGCAGTTCTTC. It specifies CASSTGRLINEQFF.